These 3 T cell receptor beta chains came from one sample sequenced in a study of neurological immune-mediated disorders. In TCRdb, the 5' RACE reads were re-called with MiXCR into one record per CDR3 protein. The table includes tens of thousands of distinct CDR3 sequences, roughly a sixth detected once. As for time point: technical triplicate 3. Source material: CD4+ T cells from blood. These receptors were obtained from a female donor with HTLV-1-associated myelopathy (HAM/TSP).

Ten or more counts support this clonotype. This chain joins TRBV20-1 and TRBJ2-7, with D possibly matching TRBD2 (7 bases). V lost 1 base to trimming and J lost 2 bases, with 15 bases between them. Germline V gives CDR1 DFQATT, CDR2 SNEGSKA (reference sequence). The CDR3 is 15 amino acids. The CDR3 loop is CSARGGGQGTYEQYF. CDR3 DNA sequence: TGCAGTGCTAGAGGGGGGGGCCAAGGCACCTACGAGCAGTACTTC.

This sequence joins TRBV12-3 or TRBV12-4 and TRBJ1-1; D not resolved. V lost 1 base and J lost 1, with 13 bases in between. The CDR3 consists of 16 residues. DNA for the CDR3: TGTGCCAGCAGTTTAGGCGCCGGCAATCCGAACACTGAAGCTTTCTTT. Translation gives CASSLGAGNPNTEAFF.

This clonotype showed up many times. V usage is TRBV18 and J usage is TRBJ2-6; D perhaps matches TRBD1 (6 bases). This CDR3 has 15 residues. CDR1 is KGHSH, CDR2 LQKENI, per germline. V was shortened by 0 bases and J by 5 bases, with 8 bases between the two germline ends. For the CDR3, the DNA is TGTGCCAGCTCACCACCGGGGGCGAGGGCCAACGTCCTGACTTTC. It yields the protein CASSPPGARANVLTF.